Many counts were recorded for the clone carrying this T cell receptor beta chain. Antigen unknown. Time point given: newly diagnosed GD, antithyroid drugs for less than 3 months. Extracted PBMC RNA gave rise to the TCR library. Assembly of TCR beta libraries relied on iRepertoire HTBI primers together with Arm-PCR of CDR3 regions. TCRdb processed the multiplex PCR reads anew with MiXCR; each CDR3 protein has one entry. The sample contains some 490,000 distinct CDR3 sequences, more than 10% of which appear only once. This entry comes from a study of regulatory T cells in long-lasting Graves disease. Study-wide context: The study enrolled newly diagnosed Graves' patients on antithyroid drugs under 3 months. Study conclusions and caveats: Under persistent disease, TRBV28, TRBJ1-2 and TRBJ2-5 were used preferentially.

V shed 3 bases, J shed 2 bases, and the junction held 12 bases outside the gene matches. This CDR3 is built from 18 residues. CDR1 and CDR2 from the germline V gene are MNHEY and SMNVEV (reference sequence). The data were also submitted as part of a second study, on T cells in Graves' hyperthyroidism and ophthalmopathy.

The chain carries TRBV27 and TRBJ2-3, with 9 nucleotides matching TRBD2. This receptor was identified in a woman aged 30 to 39 with Graves disease. The specimen comprised peripheral blood mononuclear cells (PBMCs), sampled at new diagnosis, from a patient treated with antithyroid drugs. CDR3 nucleotide sequence: TGTGCCAGCAGTTTCACTCGACCGACTAGCGGACACACAGATACGCAGTATTTT. The encoded protein is CASSFTRPTSGHTDTQYF.